This T cell receptor beta chain was sequenced during a study of identical twins. Study results and limitations: Twins shared beta out-of-frame sequences in excess, but this excess was weaker. Modelling approaches yielded underestimates of out-of-frame TCR alpha sharing between monozygotic twins.

The CDR3 sequence is 15 residues long. Trimming took 1 base from V and 1 from J, leaving 9 bases between them. CDR1 and CDR2 (germline): SEHNR, FQNEAQ (reference sequence). This clonotype has just one count. What it binds is unknown. MiXCR was run by TCRdb on the 5' RACE reads, yielding one entry per CDR3 protein. The sample has over 600,000 distinct CDR3 sequences; roughly 20% are singletons. A further study also used this sample, focusing on T cells expressing NK-cell markers. As that report states: The share of CD8+ T cells held by dominant NKG2C+ clonotypes was about 1.0-8% in more than 5 donors.

This receptor was identified in a woman younger than 35 in good health. The chain has TRBV7-9 and TRBJ2-3, with D perhaps matching TRBD2 (5 bases). Source material: PBMCs. The CDR3 region has the DNA TGTGCCAGCAGCTTAGGTTTGCGGGGCACAGATACGCAGTATTTT. This sequence encodes CASSLGLRGTDTQYF.